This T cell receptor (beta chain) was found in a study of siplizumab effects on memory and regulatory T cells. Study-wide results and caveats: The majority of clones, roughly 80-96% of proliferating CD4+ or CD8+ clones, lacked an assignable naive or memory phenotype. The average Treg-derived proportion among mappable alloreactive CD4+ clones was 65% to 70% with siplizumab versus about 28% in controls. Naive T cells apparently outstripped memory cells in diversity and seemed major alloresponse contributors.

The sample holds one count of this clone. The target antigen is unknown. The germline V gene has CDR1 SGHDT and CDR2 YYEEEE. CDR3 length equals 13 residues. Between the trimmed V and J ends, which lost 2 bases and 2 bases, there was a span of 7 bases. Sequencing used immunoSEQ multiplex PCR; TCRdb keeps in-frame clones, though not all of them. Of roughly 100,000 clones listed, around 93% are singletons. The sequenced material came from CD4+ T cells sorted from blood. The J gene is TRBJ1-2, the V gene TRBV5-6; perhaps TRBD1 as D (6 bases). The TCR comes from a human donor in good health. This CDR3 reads CASSFGQNYGYTF. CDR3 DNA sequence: TGTGCCAGCAGCTTTGGACAGAACTATGGCTACACCTTC. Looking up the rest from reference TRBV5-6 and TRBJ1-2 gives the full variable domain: DAGVTQSPTHLIKTRGQQVTLRCSPKSGHDTVSWYQQALGQGPQFIFQYYEEEERQRGNFPDRFSGHQFPNYSSELNVNALLLGDSALYLCASSFGQNYGYTFGSGTRLTVV.